Sequencing of this T cell receptor beta chain was carried out in a study of identical twins. Through template switching, a universal primer site was introduced, and the cDNA contained unique molecular identifiers. TCRdb reprocessed the 5' RACE reads via MiXCR and lists one record per CDR3 protein. In the table there are around 680,000 distinct CDR3 sequences, over 8.5% of which are singletons. CDR1 and CDR2 from the germline V gene are LNHNV and YYDKDF (reference sequence). V was pared by 5 bases and J by 4 bases, with 8 bases of the junction left unmatched. CDR3 length: 17 residues. These same data were also listed under a study on yellow fever vaccine responses in identical twins.

The chain carries TRBV15 and TRBJ2-3; TRBD2 aligns across 14 bases. Sequenced material: PBMCs. This sequence was found in a woman aged 18-29 years in good health. The CDR3 here is CATSLSPGLAGADTQYF. CDR3 DNA sequence: TGTGCCACCAGCCTGTCCCCGGGACTAGCGGGAGCAGATACGCAGTATTTT.